This T cell receptor (beta chain) was identified during a study of T-cell reconstitution after alpha-beta-depleted transplantation in children. For TCRbeta, the library was prepared with unique molecular identifiers. TCRdb reprocessed the PCR reads via MiXCR and lists one record per CDR3 protein. The repertoire has around 580,000 distinct CDR3 sequences, roughly 24% of them found once; the top ten carry roughly an eighth. This clonotype was recorded many times. The CDR3 consists of 14 residues. Per the germline V gene, CDR1 is LGHNA and CDR2 is YSLEER. V lost 3 bases and J lost 0, with 9 bases in between.

The sample here was PBMCs, mostly from graft donor cells, taken 360 days after TCRalphabeta/CD19-depleted stem cell transplant. The chain is built from TRBV4-3 and TRBJ2-7; D is possibly TRBD2 (5 bases). The sequence came from a boy younger than two who had a stem cell transplant for acute myeloid leukemia, so the T cells may come from the graft donor. CDR3 sequence (DNA): TGCGCCAGCAGCCATAGCGACACCTCCTACGAGCAGTACTTC. Protein product: CASSHSDTSYEQYF.